Each of the 23 T cell receptor beta chains below was sequenced from the same sample in a study of beta chain features in type 1 diabetes. Study findings and constraints: TCRB CDR3s were moderately but significantly shorter in Type 1 diabetes patients in all four CD4+ subsets.

Isolated RNA was reverse transcribed in full, so expressed TCRB transcripts were sequenced. Some clones are missing from TCRdb's copy, which holds only in-frame ones; the method was immunoSEQ multiplex PCR. Of about 150,000 clones listed, 9% are singletons. Antigens of these TCRs are unknown. The sequenced sample was central memory CD4+ T cells from blood. All receptors come from a woman aged 30 to 39 with type 1 diabetes.

This clone was recorded a few times. This rearrangement joins TRBV25-1 to TRBJ2-7, with D maybe TRBD1 (6 bases). Germline V lookup: CDR1 MGHDK, CDR2 SYGVNS. The length of the CDR3 is 14 residues. V was trimmed by 4 bases and J by 2 bases, leaving 12 bases between them. CDR3 sequence: CASSVPGATYEQYF. CDR3 sequence (DNA): TGTGCCAGCAGTGTACCAGGGGCTACCTACGAGCAGTACTTC.

This clone was picked up a small number of times. The chain links TRBV5-4 to TRBJ2-5, with 10 bases aligning to TRBD2. The V gene end was trimmed by 0 bases and the J gene end by 4 bases; junction bases not matched to a gene: 9. Per germline, CDR1 SGHNT and CDR2 YYREEE (reference sequence). This CDR3 contains 17 residues. This CDR3 reads CASSLGGSSGSLETQYF. The DNA for the CDR3 is TGTGCCAGCAGCTTGGGGGGGTCTAGCGGGAGTCTAGAGACCCAGTACTTC.

The chain combines TRBV6-5 with TRBJ2-1, with 7 bases that match TRBD2. J was trimmed by 15 bases and V by 5 bases; bases with no gene match: 13. The CDR3 runs to 13 residues. Germline V gene sequence: CDR1 MNHEY, CDR2 SVGAGI. The CDR3 nucleotides read TGTGCCAGCAGTCTGTCTTCCGGGAGGATAGGGTTCTTC. It is translated as CASSLSSGRIGFF.

The chain is built from TRBV19 and TRBJ2-1; 8 positions match TRBD2. The germline gives CDR1 LNHDA, CDR2 SQIVND (reference sequence). The V and J ends lost 3 bases and 7 bases, in that order; junction bases with no gene match: 11. CDR3 length equals 16 residues. CDR3 sequence reads: CASSITGRAAKNEQFF. CDR3 nucleotide sequence: TGTGCCAGTAGTATTACCGGGAGGGCCGCGAAAAATGAGCAGTTCTTC.

This clone was observed a handful of times. V usage is TRBV7-2 and J usage is TRBJ2-5; the D gene is possibly TRBD1 (5 bases). CDR1 and CDR2 (germline): SGHTA, FQGNSA. This CDR3 comprises 14 residues. The germline V and J ends were trimmed by 1 base and 5 bases, with 11 bases remaining between them. The CDR3 bases are TGTGCCAGCAGCTTAGGACAGCAGACCGAGACCCAGTACTTC. Protein sequence: CASSLGQQTETQYF.

The J gene is TRBJ2-3, the V gene TRBV11-2; TRBD1 might be the D (5 bases). CDR3 length: 16 residues. V was trimmed by 5 bases and J by 3 bases, leaving 18 bases between them. Germline V lookup: CDR1 SGHAT, CDR2 FQNNGV. The DNA of the CDR3 is TGTGCCAGCAGCGAATCCAAATTGGCAGGGACAGATACGCAGTATTTT. Its translation: CASSESKLAGTDTQYF.

This chain connects TRBV5-1 to TRBJ2-2, with D hard to call. V was shortened by 1 base and J by 0 bases, with 10 bases between the two germline ends. Germline V gene data show CDR1 as SGHRS and CDR2 as YFSETQ. The CDR3 is 16 residues long. Here the CDR3 reads CASSLLIPANTGELFF. For the CDR3, the DNA is TGCGCCAGCAGCTTGTTAATCCCCGCGAACACCGGGGAGCTGTTTTTT.

This chain connects TRBV14 to TRBJ2-4; a weak D match, TRBD2 (6 bases). Looked up from germline, CDR1 is SGHDN and CDR2 is FVKESK. The CDR3 loop spans 14 amino acids. Trimming stripped 2 bases from V and 7 bases from J, with 12 bases between. CDR3 sequence (DNA): TGTGCCAGCAGCCAACCGGGACTGGTGAACATTCAGTACTTC. Its protein product is CASSQPGLVNIQYF.

A few counts support this clone. DNA for the CDR3: TGCGCCAGCAGCTTGGGTTCGGGGGATGAGCAGTTCTTC. It yields the protein CASSLGSGDEQFF. The chain employs TRBV5-1 and TRBJ2-1; D may be TRBD2 (6 bases). V lost 0 bases, J lost 8 bases, and 9 bases lay in between. This CDR3 has 13 residues. Germline assignment: CDR1 SGHRS and CDR2 YFSETQ.

This clone showed up just a few times. The chain combines TRBV5-1 with TRBJ2-1; 10 nucleotides align to TRBD2. CDR3 length equals 14 residues. Germline CDR1 and CDR2: SGHRS and YFSETQ. V lost 4 bases and J lost 4; bases outside the gene matches: 2. The CDR3 sequence: CASSQTSGYNEQFF. The CDR3 region has the DNA TGCGCCAGCAGCCAGACTAGCGGGTACAATGAGCAGTTCTTC.

This chain uses TRBV9 with TRBJ2-2; 11 bases line up with TRBD1. CDR3 size: 17 residues. Losses at the gene ends were 4 bases for V and 4 bases for J; bases not matched to a gene: 9. Germline V lookup: CDR1 SGDLS, CDR2 YYNGEE. The CDR3 DNA follows: TGTGCCAGCAGCCCGCCGGTAGGGACAGGGGGCACCGGGGAGCTGTTTTTT. Translated: CASSPPVGTGGTGELFF. The variable domain in full, with the rest retrieved from reference TRBV9 and TRBJ2-2, is DSGVTQTPKHLITATGQRVTLRCSPRSGDLSVYWYQQSLDQGLQFLIQYYNGEERAKGNILERFSAQQFPDLHSELNLSSLELGDSALYFCASSPPVGTGGTGELFFGEGSRLTVL.

This clone was seen more than once but under ten times. The rearrangement joins TRBV18 to TRBJ2-2; 9 nucleotides line up with TRBD1. J lost 4 bases, V lost 3 bases, and 6 bases had no gene match. Germline V gene lookup returns CDR1 KGHSH and CDR2 LQKENI. The CDR3 runs to 16 residues. CDR3 sequence: CASSPRTGEITGELFF. The CDR3 DNA follows: TGTGCCAGCTCACCCCGGACAGGGGAAATCACCGGGGAGCTGTTTTTT.

V and J are TRBV29-1 and TRBJ1-1; 8 bases are a match to TRBD1. The CDR3 consists of 15 residues. V shed 2 bases and J 1 base; nucleotides not matched to a gene: 6. The germline CDR1 and CDR2 sequences are SQVTM and ANQGSEA. The CDR3 region is CSVEPWTGRNTEAFF. The CDR3 DNA sequence: TGCAGCGTTGAACCTTGGACAGGGCGGAACACTGAAGCTTTCTTT.

This clone was observed a few times. The chain joins TRBV27 to TRBJ2-6; 10 bases are shared with TRBD2. The germline gives CDR1 MNHEY, CDR2 SMNVEV (reference sequence). V lost 3 bases, J lost 0 bases, and 2 bases stayed unmatched. The CDR3 covers 17 residues. The CDR3 coding sequence is TGTGCCAGCAGTTTTACTAGCGGGAACTCTGGGGCCAACGTCCTGACTTTC. Translation: CASSFTSGNSGANVLTF.

This clone has more than one count but fewer than ten. V and J are TRBV29-1 and TRBJ2-1; a weak D match, TRBD1 (8 bases). This CDR3 has 16 residues. The V end was cut by 4 bases, the J end by 6 bases, with 22 bases between. The V gene's germline CDR1 is SQVTM and CDR2 ANQGSEA. The CDR3: CSVGGDRGGEVNEQFF. The CDR3 bases are TGCAGCGTTGGCGGAGACAGGGGAGGGGAGGTCAATGAGCAGTTCTTC.

This clone was observed a handful of times. The J gene is TRBJ1-2, the V gene TRBV7-2; D perhaps matches TRBD1 (6 bases). Trimming took off 5 bases at V and 4 bases at J, with 11 bases between the two ends. The CDR3 has 13 amino acids. Germline V lookup: CDR1 SGHTA, CDR2 FQGNSA. CDR3 bases: TGTGCCAGCAGCCACAGGGAAGCCTATGGCTACACCTTC. Residues: CASSHREAYGYTF.

In its sample, this clone was seen a few times. This chain joins TRBV27 and TRBJ1-1, with a tentative D call TRBD1 (5 bases). Germline CDR1 is MNHEY and CDR2 is SMNVEV (reference sequence). CDR3 length equals 16 residues. Trimming cost V 3 bases and J 6 bases, with 20 bases left between them. The CDR3 reads CASSFVGGAGGSEAFF. In nucleotides, the CDR3 is TGTGCCAGCAGTTTCGTGGGGGGAGCTGGGGGGTCTGAAGCTTTCTTT.

This rearrangement joins TRBV2 to TRBJ1-1, with 9 bases identical to TRBD1. The CDR3 is made up of 12 amino acids. Germline CDR1 reads SNHLY; CDR2 reads FYNNEI. V was pared by 4 bases and J by 7 bases, with 1 base of the junction left unmatched. The CDR3: CASSGQGVEAFF. The CDR3 nucleotides are TGTGCCAGCAGTGGACAGGGGGTTGAAGCTTTCTTT.

In this sample, this clone turned up a few times. The rearrangement links TRBV28 to TRBJ2-7, with 9 positions matching TRBD1. This CDR3 is 15 amino acids long. The J segment lost 2 bases and the V segment lost 6 bases, leaving 8 bases of the junction unmatched. The germline CDR1 and CDR2 sequences are MDHEN and SYDVKM. This CDR3 is CASRTPGQGTYEQYF. The CDR3 nucleotides are TGTGCCAGCAGAACCCCGGGACAGGGAACCTACGAGCAGTACTTC.

CDR3 loop: CATSITLQPSYEQYF. CDR3 nucleotides: TGTGCCACCAGCATTACTCTCCAACCTTCCTACGAGCAGTACTTC. The genes are TRBV15 and TRBJ2-7; D is unresolved. The germline CDR1 and CDR2 sequences are LNHNV and YYDKDF (reference sequence). V gave up 4 bases and J gave up 1 base, with 14 bases separating them. The CDR3 has 15 amino acids.

The V call is TRBV27, the J call TRBJ2-5; 7 bases match TRBD1. The CDR3 runs 15 residues. V dropped 6 bases and J dropped 1; count of bases not matched to a gene: 8. CDR1 and CDR2 (germline): MNHEY, SMNVEV (reference sequence). CDR3 residues: CASSLTGKFQETQYF. DNA for the CDR3: TGTGCCAGCAGCCTGACAGGGAAGTTCCAAGAGACCCAGTACTTC.

A few counts support this clone. The gene calls are TRBV5-1 and TRBJ1-1; D is ambiguous. Germline values: CDR1 SGHRS, CDR2 YFSETQ. The CDR3 is made up of 14 amino acids. V dropped 7 bases and J dropped 0 bases, with 13 bases sitting between them. The CDR3 DNA reads TGCGCCAGCTTTCCGGGATTATTGAACACTGAAGCTTTCTTT. It is translated as CASFPGLLNTEAFF.

The chain carries TRBV29-1 and TRBJ1-5; TRBD1 is a possible D gene (5 bases). Germline assignment: CDR1 SQVTM and CDR2 ANQGSEA. With 4 bases removed from V and 4 bases from J, the gap between germline ends came to 14 bases. The CDR3 has 14 amino acids. This CDR3 reads CSVGGVGGNQPQHF. In DNA form, the CDR3 reads TGCAGCGTTGGGGGGGTCGGCGGGAATCAGCCCCAGCATTTT.